This is a list of T cell receptor beta chains from one sample in a study of shared clonotypes between healthy human individuals. Libraries were prepared by immunoSEQ multiplex PCR; TCRdb keeps only in-frame clonotypes and omits some of them. Among some 2,100,000 clones listed, approximately 94% were seen once. Material: naive CD8+ T cells from PBMCs. The receptors originated from a man between 18 and 35 years old in good health. Some clones in this sample may be carry-over from other donors' samples. Both conserved end residues are part of each CDR3. The D gene is left open where the match is weak. A row's size may be missing; if present it is once, few, many or a size class.

TRBD2 | TRBJ2-1 | NA | TRBV27 | TGTGCCAGCAGTTTAAGGGACTATAGCATCTTC | CASSLRDYSIF
NA | TRBJ2-1 | NA | TRBV10-1 | TGCGCCAGCAGTCTTACTCCAACGAGCTCCTACAATGAGCAGTTCTTC | CASSLTPTSSYNEQFF
NA | TRBJ1-1 | NA | TRBV5-4 | TGTGCCAGCAGCTTGGAGAGATCCAACACTGAAGCTTTCTTT | CASSLERSNTEAFF
NA | TRBJ1-5 | NA | TRBV30 | TGTGCCTGGAGTGTACCAGGGTTTAGCAATCAGCCCCAGCATTTT | CAWSVPGFSNQPQHF
NA | TRBJ2-7 | once | TRBV2 | TGTGCCAGCAGTTGGGGCTCCTACGAGCAGTACTTC | CASSWGSYEQYF
NA | TRBJ1-2 | NA | TRBV27 | TGTGCCAGCAGTTTATCGGGAGGGGGGGGCTATGGCTACACCTTC | CASSLSGGGGYGYTF
TRBD2 | TRBJ2-3 | NA | TRBV11-2 | TGTGCCAGCAGCCGAGCGGGAGGGCAAAATACGCAGTATTTT | CASSRAGGQNTQYF
NA | TRBJ2-7 | NA | TRBV29-1 | TGCAGCGTTCGGGTCACTGGAGACCCCTACGAGCAGTACTTC | CSVRVTGDPYEQYF
NA | TRBJ1-1 | NA | TRBV27 | TGTGCCAGCAGTTTATGGGCAGGGCTGAACACTGAAGCTTTCTTT | CASSLWAGLNTEAFF
NA | TRBJ2-3 | NA | TRBV10-1 | TGCGCCAGCAGTGATCCCCCAGGGAACACAGATACGCAGTATTTT | CASSDPPGNTDTQYF
TRBD2 | TRBJ2-1 | once | TRBV6-5 | TGTGCCAGCAGCCAAAGCGGGGGGGGCGGGAATGAGCAGTTCTTC | CASSQSGGGGNEQFF
NA | TRBJ2-7 | NA | TRBV6-1 | TGTGCCAGCAGGAAGGGGGGCAGCCTTTGGGGCGAGCAGTACTTC | CASRKGGSLWGEQYF
NA | TRBJ1-1 | NA | TRBV27 | TGTGCCAGCAGTTTCTCCCGGGGCAACACTGAAGCTTTCTTT | CASSFSRGNTEAFF
TRBD2 | TRBJ2-2 | NA | TRBV4-3 | TGCGCCAGCAGCCCGTTCCTAGCGGGAGGGCCTACCACCGGGGAGCTGTTTTTT | CASSPFLAGGPTTGELFF
NA | TRBJ2-3 | NA | TRBV9 | TGTGCCAGCAGCGTAACGACAGATACGCAGTATTTT | CASSVTTDTQYF
NA | TRBJ2-1 | NA | TRBV19 | TGTGCCACCATGGTAAGGGCTGAAGATGAGCAGTTCTTC | CATMVRAEDEQFF
NA | TRBJ1-3 | NA | TRBV28 | TGTGCCAGCAGTTTATCAGTCAGGGGCCGGGGAAACACCATATATTTT | CASSLSVRGRGNTIYF
TRBD1 | TRBJ1-4 | NA | TRBV13 | TGTGCCAGCAGTTTCGGGGCAGGGGGCCTGGAAAAACTGTTTTTT | CASSFGAGGLEKLFF
NA | TRBJ2-5 | NA | TRBV7-9 | TGTGCCAGCAGCTTAGCGTTACAAGAGACCCAGTACTTC | CASSLALQETQYF
NA | TRBJ2-7 | NA | TRBV4-2 | TGTGCCAGCAGCCAAGTCGGGCCAAGTTCCTACGAGCAGTACTTC | CASSQVGPSSYEQYF
TRBD2 | TRBJ2-3 | NA | TRBV28 | TGTGCCAGCAGTTTCCGGCTAGCGGGATATACAGATACGCAGTATTTT | CASSFRLAGYTDTQYF
TRBD1 | TRBJ2-7 | NA | TRBV27 | TGTGCCAGCAGTGCTCGGACAGGGGCCCTCTACGAGCAGTACTTC | CASSARTGALYEQYF
NA | TRBJ1-3 | NA | TRBV5-6 | TGTGCCAGCAATGTTGCCGGGACTGGAAACACCATATATTTT | CASNVAGTGNTIYF
NA | TRBJ2-1 | NA | TRBV4-1 | TGCGCCAGCAGCCCTCTCGACGAGGGGAGGTACGGAAACAATGAGCAGTTCTTC | CASSPLDEGRYGNNEQFF
NA | TRBJ1-1 | NA | TRBV7-9 | TGTGCCAGCAGCTCAGGACATACCAACACTGAAGCTTTCTTT | CASSSGHTNTEAFF